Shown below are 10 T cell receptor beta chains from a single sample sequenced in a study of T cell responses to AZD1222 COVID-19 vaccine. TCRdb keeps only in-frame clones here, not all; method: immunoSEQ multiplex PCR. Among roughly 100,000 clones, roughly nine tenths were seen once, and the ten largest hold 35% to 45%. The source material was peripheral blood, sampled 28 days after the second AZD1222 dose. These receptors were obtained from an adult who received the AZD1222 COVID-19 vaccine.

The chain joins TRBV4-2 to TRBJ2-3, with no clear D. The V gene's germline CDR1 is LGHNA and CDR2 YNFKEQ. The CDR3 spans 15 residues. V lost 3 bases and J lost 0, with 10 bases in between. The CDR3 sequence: CASSHHPPSTDTQYF. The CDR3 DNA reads TGTGCCAGCAGCCATCACCCACCTAGCACAGATACGCAGTATTTT.

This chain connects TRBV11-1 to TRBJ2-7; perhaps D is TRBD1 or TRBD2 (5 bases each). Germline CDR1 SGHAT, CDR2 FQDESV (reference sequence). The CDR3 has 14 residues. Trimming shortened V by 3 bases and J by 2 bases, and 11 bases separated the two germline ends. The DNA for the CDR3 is TGTGCCAGCAGCTTCGTGGGACGCACCTACGAGCAGTACTTC. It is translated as CASSFVGRTYEQYF.

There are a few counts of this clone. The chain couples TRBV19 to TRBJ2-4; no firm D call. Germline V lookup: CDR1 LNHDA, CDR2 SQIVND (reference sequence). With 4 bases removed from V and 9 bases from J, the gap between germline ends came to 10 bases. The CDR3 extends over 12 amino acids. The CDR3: CASSSASSIQYF. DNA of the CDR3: TGTGCCAGTAGTAGCGCGTCAAGCATTCAGTACTTC.

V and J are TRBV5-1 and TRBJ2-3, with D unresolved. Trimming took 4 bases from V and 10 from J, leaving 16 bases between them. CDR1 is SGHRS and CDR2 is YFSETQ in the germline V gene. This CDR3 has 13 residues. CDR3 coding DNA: TGCGCCAGCAGCGCAGACTTACGCCAGGCGCAGTATTTT. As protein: CASSADLRQAQYF.

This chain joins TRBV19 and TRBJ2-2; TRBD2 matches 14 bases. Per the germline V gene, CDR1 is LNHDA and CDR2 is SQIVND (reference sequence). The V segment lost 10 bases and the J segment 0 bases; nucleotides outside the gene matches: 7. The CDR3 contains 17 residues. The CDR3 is CATRGLAGVPNTGELFF. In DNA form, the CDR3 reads TGTGCCACTCGGGGACTAGCGGGAGTGCCGAACACCGGGGAGCTGTTTTTT.

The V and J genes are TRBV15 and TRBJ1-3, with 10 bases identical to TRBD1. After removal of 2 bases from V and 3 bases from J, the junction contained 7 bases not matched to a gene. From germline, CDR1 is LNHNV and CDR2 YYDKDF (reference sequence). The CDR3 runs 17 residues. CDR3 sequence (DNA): TGTGCCACCAGCAGACCTGGACAGGGGGAGTTTGGAAACACCATATATTTT. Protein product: CATSRPGQGEFGNTIYF.

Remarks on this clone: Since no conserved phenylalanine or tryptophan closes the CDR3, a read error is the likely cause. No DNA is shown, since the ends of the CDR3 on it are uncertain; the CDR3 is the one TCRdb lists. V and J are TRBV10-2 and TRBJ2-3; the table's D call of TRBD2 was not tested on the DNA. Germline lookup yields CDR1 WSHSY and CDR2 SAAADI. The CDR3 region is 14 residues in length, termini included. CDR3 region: CASSQAASGGLPPL.

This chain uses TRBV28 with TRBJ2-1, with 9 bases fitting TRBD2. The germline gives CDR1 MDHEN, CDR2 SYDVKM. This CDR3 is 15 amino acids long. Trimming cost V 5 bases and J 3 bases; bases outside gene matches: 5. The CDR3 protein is CASSPASGNYNEQFF. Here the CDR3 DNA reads TGTGCCAGCAGTCCAGCTAGCGGGAACTACAATGAGCAGTTCTTC.

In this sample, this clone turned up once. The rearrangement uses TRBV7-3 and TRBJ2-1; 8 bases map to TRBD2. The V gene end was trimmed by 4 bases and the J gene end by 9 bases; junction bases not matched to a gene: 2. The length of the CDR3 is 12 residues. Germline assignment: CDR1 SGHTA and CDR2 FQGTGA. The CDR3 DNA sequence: TGTGCCAGCAGCTCGGGGGGGACTGAGCAGTTCTTC. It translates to CASSSGGTEQFF.

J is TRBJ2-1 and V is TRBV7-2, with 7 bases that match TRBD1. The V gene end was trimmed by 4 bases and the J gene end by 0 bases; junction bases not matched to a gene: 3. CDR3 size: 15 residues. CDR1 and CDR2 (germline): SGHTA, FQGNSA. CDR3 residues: CASSSRQGSYNEQFF. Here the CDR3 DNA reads TGTGCCAGCAGCTCGCGACAGGGCTCCTACAATGAGCAGTTCTTC.